The next 10 T cell receptor beta chains were all read from a single sample in a study of OX40 agonist ivuxolimab in advanced cancers. The library was prepared using the immunoSEQ multiplex PCR assay. Here the immuneACCESS table is served through TCRdb, limited to in-frame sequences with V and J called. Missing clones are a known gap in these copies; in checked studies unresolved V genes cover under half, and the rest lacks a known reason. The sample table lists under 140,000 clones, roughly nine tenths of them with a count of one. Approximately 0.29% of the sample belongs to the ten largest clones. The material was CD4+ or CD8+ T cells sorted from blood, obtained in a trial of the OX40 agonist ivuxolimab. The receptors derive from an adult with an advanced solid tumor such as melanoma, head and neck, liver or kidney cancer.

The V gene is TRBV5-1, the J gene TRBJ1-4; D ambiguous. There are 13 residues in the CDR3. Germline loops: CDR1 SGHRS, CDR2 YFSETQ. V lost 0 bases, J lost 8 bases, and 8 bases lay in between. CDR3 region: CASSLGDREKLFF. DNA for the CDR3: TGCGCCAGCAGCTTGGGTGATCGAGAAAAACTGTTTTTT.

This clone appeared a few times. This rearrangement joins TRBV5-1 to TRBJ2-2, with TRBD1 matching 8 bases. From germline, CDR1 is SGHRS and CDR2 YFSETQ. The CDR3 contains 16 residues. Losses at the gene ends were 2 bases for V and 5 bases for J; bases not matched to a gene: 8. CDR3 nucleotides: TGCGCCAGCAGCTTATACCGGACAGGGTCGACCGGGGAGCTGTTTTTT. Amino acids: CASSLYRTGSTGELFF.

This sequence joins TRBV18 and TRBJ1-1; D gene unclear. The germline gives CDR1 KGHSH, CDR2 LQKENI. The CDR3 sequence is 13 residues long. Trimming removed 6 bases from V and 1 base from J, with 9 bases in between. DNA for the CDR3: TGTGCCAGCTCCCCTACAAGGAACACTGAAGCTTTCTTT. Residues: CASSPTRNTEAFF.

The V gene is TRBV27, the J gene TRBJ1-4, with D hard to call. With 3 bases removed from V and 4 bases from J, the gap between germline ends came to 6 bases. There are 13 residues in the CDR3. CDR1 and CDR2 from the germline V gene are MNHEY and SMNVEV (reference sequence). CDR3 coding DNA: TGTGCCAGCAGTTTTACCGGTAATGAAAAACTGTTTTTT. Translation gives CASSFTGNEKLFF.

This chain uses TRBV28 with TRBJ2-7, with 10 nucleotides matching TRBD2. CDR3 length: 14 residues. Trimming took 9 bases from V and 3 from J; bases not matched to a gene: 8. CDR1 and CDR2 from the germline V gene are MDHEN and SYDVKM. For the CDR3, the DNA is TGTGCCAGTGGGCTAGCGGGAGACCTCTACGAGCAGTACTTC. It translates to CASGLAGDLYEQYF. Combining the CDR3 with reference TRBV28 and TRBJ2-7 gives the whole variable domain DVKVTQSSRYLVKRTGEKVFLECVQDMDHENMFWYRQDPGLGLRLIYFSYDVKMKEKGDIPEGYSVSREKKERFSLILESASTNQTSMYLCASGLAGDLYEQYFGPGTRLTVT.

The chain employs TRBV28 and TRBJ2-2; TRBD2 aligns across 8 bases. Germline CDR1 is MDHEN and CDR2 is SYDVKM. With V trimmed by 5 bases and J by 7 bases, 18 bases remained unmatched. The CDR3 extends over 18 amino acids. The CDR3 sequence: CASSPETLVVAGSGELFF. The CDR3 DNA sequence: TGTGCCAGCAGTCCTGAAACCCTGGTGGTAGCGGGGAGCGGGGAGCTGTTTTTT.

The chain is built from TRBV9 and TRBJ2-1, with TRBD2 matching over 14 bases. The trim removed 1 base at V and 2 bases at J, leaving 5 bases unmatched. The CDR3 is made up of 18 amino acids. Looked up from germline, CDR1 is SGDLS and CDR2 is YYNGEE. CDR3 protein: CASSVSGTSGRPYNEQFF. CDR3 DNA sequence: TGTGCCAGCAGCGTATCCGGGACTAGCGGGAGACCCTACAATGAGCAGTTCTTC. Full variable domain (outside the CDR3, taken from reference TRBV9 and TRBJ2-1): DSGVTQTPKHLITATGQRVTLRCSPRSGDLSVYWYQQSLDQGLQFLIQYYNGEERAKGNILERFSAQQFPDLHSELNLSSLELGDSALYFCASSVSGTSGRPYNEQFFGPGTRLTVL.

This clone has a single count. This chain uses TRBV11-1 with TRBJ1-1, with D perhaps TRBD1 (5 bases). Germline V lookup: CDR1 SGHAT, CDR2 FQDESV (reference sequence). This CDR3 spans 14 amino acids. V was clipped by 7 bases and J by 0 bases, with 12 bases between them. The DNA of the CDR3 is TGTGCCAGCACCCTGGGGCAATTGAACACTGAAGCTTTCTTT. It yields the protein CASTLGQLNTEAFF.

V usage is TRBV5-1 and J usage is TRBJ2-2, with unresolved D. Trimming took off 0 bases at V and 7 bases at J, with 4 bases between the two ends. CDR1 and CDR2 (germline): SGHRS, YFSETQ. The CDR3 consists of 12 residues. The CDR3 loop is CASSLDIGELFF. In DNA form, the CDR3 reads TGCGCCAGCAGCTTGGACATCGGGGAGCTGTTTTTT.

J is TRBJ1-3 and V is TRBV2; D remains unclear. CDR3 length: 16 amino acids. Trimming shortened V by 2 bases and J by 0 bases, and 11 bases separated the two germline ends. Germline V gene data show CDR1 as SNHLY and CDR2 as FYNNEI. In DNA form, the CDR3 reads TGTGCCAGCAGTGAACGGCGTCCGGGCTCTGGAAACACCATATATTTT. Translation: CASSERRPGSGNTIYF.